This section outlines one TCR beta chain sequence together with its context. As yet, its antigen is unknown. This specimen belongs to a study of cytomegalovirus exposure and HLA in healthy donors. Study background: As released early, the data held 85 million to 95 million unique TCRs from HLA-typed donors. General study results and limits: Within a later analysis, the majority of CMV-associated TCR beta chains appeared HLA-restricted.

V shed 0 bases and J 8 bases; nucleotides not matched to a gene: 3. Germline V CDR1 and CDR2: LGHNA, YSLEER. This CDR3 region has 13 residues. PCR employed 60 Vbeta and 13 Jbeta primers. Sequenced by immunoSEQ multiplex PCR; TCRdb stores in-frame clones only, minus some. The top ten hold 1.2% of the sample, which has roughly 150,000 clones, approximately 80% seen once. Participants comprised healthy donors of bone marrow. The TCR sequence derives from a boy younger than 10 in good health and CMV-seronegative. The chain joins TRBV4-3 to TRBJ2-5, with TRBD2 matching 7 bases. Sequencing used PBMCs. As DNA, the CDR3 is TGCGCCAGCAGCCAAGATTGGGAGGGTACCCAGTACTTC. Translation: CASSQDWEGTQYF.